Given below is one TCR beta chain in context. This specimen belongs to a study of blood T cell repertoires in COVID-19. The assay was immunoSEQ multiplex PCR, and TCRdb's table has in-frame clones only and misses some. The data hold under 200,000 clones, with around 74% observed a single time. The germline V gene has CDR1 SGHAT and CDR2 FQDESV (reference sequence). Trimming took 4 bases from V and 4 from J; bases not matched to a gene: 8. The CDR3 runs 15 residues. Sequenced sample: peripheral blood. The chain has TRBV11-1 and TRBJ2-7; 9 nucleotides line up with TRBD1. The source of this sequence is a woman aged 55-69 years with COVID-19, enrolled during active disease. The CDR3 here is CASSSRTGVRYEQYF. The DNA of the CDR3 is TGTGCCAGCAGCTCTAGGACAGGGGTAAGATACGAGCAGTACTTC. The full variable domain, in which reference TRBV11-1 and TRBJ2-7 provide the parts outside the CDR3, is EAEVAQSPRYKITEKSQAVAFWCDPISGHATLYWYRQILGQGPELLVQFQDESVVDDSQLPKDRFSAERLKGVDSTLKIQPAELGDSAMYLCASSSRTGVRYEQYFGPGTRLTVT.